The 23 T cell receptor beta chains in this list originate from one sample, sequenced in a study of identical twins. MiXCR was run by TCRdb on the 5' RACE reads, yielding one entry per CDR3 protein. The sample yields 400,000 to 500,000 distinct CDR3 sequences, approximately 14% seen once. These data were also reused for a study on yellow fever vaccine responses in identical twins.

The sequenced sample was CD4+ T cells sorted from blood. All receptors derive from a woman younger than 35 in good health.

The gene calls are TRBV11-2 and TRBJ2-7, with 15 bases matching TRBD2. Germline V lookup: CDR1 SGHAT, CDR2 FQNNGV. The ends lost 5 bases at V and 4 bases at J; junction bases unmatched: 12. The CDR3 runs 18 residues. The CDR3 DNA follows: TGTGCCAGCAGCCGGGGACTAGCGGGAGGTCCCAACTGGTACGAGCAGTACTTC. Translating it yields CASSRGLAGGPNWYEQYF.

The table lists this clonotype with a few counts. A read error may produce the germline difference seen at one junction end. The chain joins TRBV6-2 or TRBV6-3 to TRBJ2-3; 7 nucleotides line up with TRBD2. CDR1 and CDR2 from the germline V gene are MNHEY and SVGEGT. The CDR3 covers 16 residues. The CDR3 DNA reads TGTGCCAGCAACCAAGGGGCTAGCGGACACACAGATGCGCAGTATTTT. Translation gives CASNQGASGHTDAQYF.

The genes are TRBV6-1 and TRBJ2-2, with 7 bases identical to TRBD2. J lost 5 bases, V lost 4 bases, and 4 bases had no gene match. The CDR3 has 14 residues. Germline lookup yields CDR1 MNHNS and CDR2 SASEGT. The DNA of the CDR3 is TGTGCCAGCAGTGGATGGGGGGGAACCGGGGAGCTGTTTTTT. This translates into CASSGWGGTGELFF.

This clonotype was observed at least ten times. The rearrangement joins TRBV5-1 to TRBJ2-7; 7 nucleotides line up with TRBD1. In germline, CDR1 is SGHRS, CDR2 YFSETQ. The CDR3 runs to 13 residues. After removal of 1 base from V and 7 bases from J, the junction contained 5 bases not matched to a gene. CDR3 protein: CASSLKGAGEQYF. CDR3 coding DNA: TGCGCCAGCAGCTTGAAGGGGGCTGGGGAGCAGTACTTC. The whole variable domain, filled in from reference TRBV5-1 and TRBJ2-7, reads KAGVTQTPRYLIKTRGQQVTLSCSPISGHRSVSWYQQTPGQGLQFLFEYFSETQRNKGNFPGRFSGRQFSNSRSEMNVSTLELGDSALYLCASSLKGAGEQYFGPGTRLTVT.

This clonotype has ten or more counts. The chain is built from TRBV12-3 or TRBV12-4 and TRBJ2-7; possible D gene TRBD2, 6 bases. Trimming removed 2 bases from V and 6 bases from J, with 11 bases in between. There are 13 residues in the CDR3. The CDR3: CASSLIGGAEQYF. DNA for the CDR3: TGTGCCAGCAGTTTAATTGGAGGGGCCGAGCAGTACTTC.

This clonotype was counted only a few times. J is TRBJ2-1 and V is TRBV5-1, with 12 positions matching TRBD1. Germline CDR1 is SGHRS and CDR2 is YFSETQ. Trimming took 3 bases from V and 6 from J; bases not matched to a gene: 4. The CDR3 covers 15 residues. CDR3 coding DNA: TGCGCCAGCAGCTCGTTGGGACAGGGGGCCAATGAGCAGTTCTTC. Translating gives CASSSLGQGANEQFF.

This clonotype was seen more than once but under ten times. V gene TRBV20-1 combines with J gene TRBJ2-7; D remains ambiguous. Looked up from germline, CDR1 is DFQATT and CDR2 is SNEGSKA (reference sequence). The CDR3 is made up of 11 amino acids. V was pared by 6 bases and J by 5 bases, with 11 bases between. CDR3 DNA sequence: TGCAGTGCCTCGATGGTCAACGAGCAGTACTTC. It encodes CSASMVNEQYF.

CDR3 nucleotides: TGTGCCAGCAGTCCCCCTAGCGGGAGCGTCCACGAGCAGTACTTC. This codes for CASSPPSGSVHEQYF. V is TRBV28 and J is TRBJ2-7; 10 bases map to TRBD2. Per the germline V gene, CDR1 is MDHEN and CDR2 is SYDVKM. The CDR3 sequence is 15 residues long. The V and J ends lost 5 bases and 5 bases, in that order; junction bases with no gene match: 9.

V usage is TRBV27 and J usage is TRBJ1-2; TRBD1 matches at 8 bases. The CDR3 totals 13 residues. The V and J ends lost 2 bases and 7 bases, in that order; junction bases with no gene match: 3. Germline-derived CDR1 and CDR2 are MNHEY and SMNVEV (reference sequence). The CDR3 DNA reads as TGTGCCAGCAGTTTAACAGACAGGGGTGGCTACACCTTC. Translating gives CASSLTDRGGYTF.

The chain uses TRBV20-1 and TRBJ2-7; D possibly corresponds to TRBD2 (5 bases). V lost 3 bases, J lost 5 bases, and 23 bases lay in between. Germline V gene lookup returns CDR1 DFQATT and CDR2 SNEGSKA (reference sequence). The CDR3 runs 16 residues. This CDR3 reads CSASGLARGKKNEQYF. CDR3 sequence (DNA): TGCAGTGCTAGTGGTCTGGCTAGAGGGAAGAAAAACGAGCAGTACTTC.

This clonotype has more than one count but fewer than ten. The chain links TRBV15 to TRBJ2-2; 11 positions agree with TRBD1. Germline V gene data show CDR1 as LNHNV and CDR2 as YYDKDF (reference sequence). J was trimmed by 2 bases and V by 3 bases; bases with no gene match: 2. The CDR3 consists of 16 residues. CDR3 amino acids: CATSRDRGLNTGELFF. CDR3 in DNA: TGTGCCACCAGCAGGGACAGGGGGCTAAACACCGGGGAGCTGTTTTTT.

This chain joins TRBV23-1 and TRBJ2-1, with 7 bases lining up with TRBD2. TRBV23-1 falls under the ORF class, with uncertain function. Germline trimming cut 0 bases from V and 1 base from J; bases unmatched to any gene: 9. The CDR3 runs to 18 residues. The chain's CDR3 is CASSQSGGAGVSYNEQFF. Written as DNA, the CDR3 is TGCGCCAGCAGTCAATCGGGAGGGGCGGGGGTATCCTACAATGAGCAGTTCTTC.

This clonotype was found a few times. The chain employs TRBV12-3 or TRBV12-4 and TRBJ2-2; a weak D match, TRBD2 (6 bases). Between the trimmed V and J ends, which lost 6 bases and 4 bases, there was a span of 18 bases. CDR3 length: 16 amino acids. CDR3 sequence: CASRVPGLLFTGELFF. The DNA of the CDR3 is TGTGCCAGCAGGGTGCCGGGACTCCTGTTCACCGGGGAGCTGTTTTTT.

This clonotype was counted ten times or more. The CDR3 spells CASSGTAVGTGELFF. DNA for the CDR3: TGTGCCAGCAGCGGGACTGCCGTTGGGACCGGGGAGCTGTTTTTT. The chain recombines TRBV12-3 or TRBV12-4 with TRBJ2-2, with D maybe TRBD2 (6 bases). CDR3 size: 15 residues. The V end lost 6 bases, the J end lost 5 bases, and 16 bases lay between the germline ends.

The chain has TRBV6-5 and TRBJ2-7, with D possibly being TRBD2 (5 bases). The CDR3 is made up of 9 amino acids. Germline CDR1 reads MNHEY; CDR2 reads SVGAGI. V shed 6 bases and J shed 9 bases, with 6 bases lying between them. In DNA, the CDR3 is TGTGCCAGCAGGGACTCGCAGTACTTC. Its protein product is CASRDSQYF.

The CDR3 sequence: CASSRTDPPYEQYF. As DNA, the CDR3 is TGTGCCAGCAGTCGGACCGATCCTCCCTACGAGCAGTACTTC. The chain carries TRBV6-1 and TRBJ2-7; D not certain. CDR3 length: 14 residues. V shed 5 bases and J shed 2 bases, with 13 bases lying between them. The germline CDR1 and CDR2 sequences are MNHNS and SASEGT.

The rearrangement uses TRBV2 and TRBJ2-3; D is perhaps TRBD1 or TRBD2 (5 bases each). V was shortened by 9 bases and J by 1 base, with 14 bases between the two germline ends. Germline-derived CDR1 and CDR2 are SNHLY and FYNNEI. The CDR3 runs 14 residues. CDR3 sequence reads: CASRGTAGTDTQYF. CDR3 in DNA: TGTGCCAGTCGAGGGACCGCTGGCACAGATACGCAGTATTTT.

This clonotype was recorded a few times. The rearrangement links TRBV29-1 to TRBJ2-2, with 9 bases lining up with TRBD1. CDR1 is SQVTM, CDR2 ANQGSEA, per germline. V gave up 7 bases and J gave up 7 bases; unmatched junction bases: 7. The CDR3 runs 13 residues. CDR3 in amino acids: CSGGQGYGGELFF. CDR3 nucleotides: TGCAGCGGGGGACAGGGTTATGGCGGGGAGCTGTTTTTT.

This sequence joins TRBV28 and TRBJ2-7; TRBD2 aligns across 13 bases. Looked up from germline, CDR1 is MDHEN and CDR2 is SYDVKM. The trim removed 6 bases at V and 3 bases at J, leaving 8 bases unmatched. The CDR3 totals 16 residues. The CDR3 DNA is TGTGCCAGCAGGCCACCGGGACTAGCGGGAAGCTACGAGCAGTACTTC. Protein product: CASRPPGLAGSYEQYF.

The V gene is TRBV7-2, the J gene TRBJ1-2; TRBD1 is a possible D gene (5 bases). The germline CDR1 and CDR2 sequences are SGHTA and FQGNSA. The V gene lost 5 bases and the J gene lost 8 bases, with 18 bases spanning the gap. The CDR3 runs to 14 residues. CDR3 amino acids: CASSPGKGRRGYTF. The CDR3 DNA reads as TGTGCCAGCAGCCCAGGGAAGGGGCGGCGAGGCTACACCTTC.

The gene calls are TRBV21-1 and TRBJ2-3; the table's D gene call, TRBD2, was not cross checked with the DNA. TRBV21-1 is noted as a pseudogene. The CDR3 has 19 amino acids. The CDR3 DNA sequence: TGTGCCAGCAGCAAAGAGGCGGTAGCGGGGGGGCCGGGCACAGATACGCAGTATTTT. This translates into CASSKEAVAGGPGTDTQYF.

This clonotype was observed a few times. The rearrangement joins TRBV28 to TRBJ1-4; D perhaps matches TRBD1 (6 bases). The V gene lost 2 bases and the J gene lost 8 bases, with 15 bases spanning the gap. Per germline, CDR1 MDHEN and CDR2 SYDVKM. The CDR3 runs 15 residues. CDR3 region: CASSLNRRQEEKLFF. CDR3 bases: TGTGCCAGCAGTTTAAACAGAAGACAGGAGGAAAAACTGTTTTTT.

In DNA, the CDR3 is TGTGCCAGCCAAGCCAGGGTAGAGACCCAGTACTTC. This encodes CASQARVETQYF. J is TRBJ2-5 and V is TRBV3-1; a weak D match, TRBD1 (5 bases). Germline-derived CDR1 and CDR2 are LGHDT and YNNKEL (reference sequence). This CDR3 comprises 12 residues. Trimming shortened V by 8 bases and J by 4 bases, and 11 bases separated the two germline ends.